Following are 20 T cell receptor beta chains from one sample sequenced in a study of shared clonotypes between healthy human individuals. TCRdb's table, derived via immunoSEQ multiplex PCR, lists solely in-frame clones and lacks some. The sample includes around 2.3 million clones, 90% to 96% of them seen just once. The sequencing input was naive CD4+ T cells sorted from blood. Stated subset: CD45RA+ positively selected. The receptor source for this set is a man aged 18 to 35 in good health.

This clone appeared a few times. Additional DNA sequences in this sample encode the identical CDR3. This CDR3 is CASSSTYEQYF. The CDR3 DNA reads TGTGCCAGCAGTTCGACCTACGAGCAGTACTTC. The chain couples TRBV27 to TRBJ2-7; D is unclear. V lost 4 bases, J lost 2 bases, and 3 bases lay in between. Germline CDR1 MNHEY, CDR2 SMNVEV (reference sequence). The CDR3 has 11 amino acids.

This clone was detected once. V usage is TRBV11-2 and J usage is TRBJ2-7; 8 bases are a match to TRBD1. The CDR3 runs 15 residues. The junction had 9 bases not matched to a gene; V was cut back by 5 bases and J by 3 bases. Germline V gene sequence: CDR1 SGHAT, CDR2 FQNNGV. CDR3 region: CASSLIGQGLYEQYF. The CDR3 bases are TGTGCCAGCAGCCTCATCGGACAGGGACTCTACGAGCAGTACTTC.

In regard to this clone: The same CDR3 is also encoded by other DNA sequences in this sample. V usage is TRBV5-1 and J usage is TRBJ2-7; D perhaps matches TRBD1 (5 bases). The CDR3 is 11 amino acids. V dropped 1 base and J dropped 6 bases, with 5 bases sitting between them. Germline V lookup: CDR1 SGHRS, CDR2 YFSETQ. The CDR3 here is CASSLTGEQYF. The CDR3 DNA follows: TGCGCCAGCAGCTTGACAGGCGAGCAGTACTTC. The full variable domain, with the rest looked up from reference TRBV5-1 and TRBJ2-7, is KAGVTQTPRYLIKTRGQQVTLSCSPISGHRSVSWYQQTPGQGLQFLFEYFSETQRNKGNFPGRFSGRQFSNSRSEMNVSTLELGDSALYLCASSLTGEQYFGPGTRLTVT.

This chain connects TRBV6-5 to TRBJ1-6, with 10 bases lining up with TRBD1. This CDR3 comprises 14 residues. CDR1 is MNHEY and CDR2 is SVGAGI in the germline V gene. V shed 7 bases and J 14 bases; nucleotides not matched to a gene: 11. The CDR3 here is CASKGTGAVETLHF. The CDR3 DNA reads as TGTGCCAGCAAGGGGACAGGGGCCGTCGAGACCCTCCACTTT.

The chain recombines TRBV1 with TRBJ1-1. TRBV1 constitutes a pseudogene. The CDR3 has 15 amino acids. CDR3 sequence (DNA): TGCACCAGCAGCCAGGTTAGGGGAGCGAACACTGAAGCTTTCTTT. It is translated as CTSSQVRGANTEAFF.

J is TRBJ1-6 and V is TRBV30; tentatively, D is TRBD1 (5 bases). Germline CDR1 GTSNPN, CDR2 SVGIG (reference sequence). Trimming took 4 bases from V and 9 from J, leaving 25 bases between them. The CDR3 totals 17 residues. CDR3: CAWKKGIIGDLLSPLHF. The CDR3 bases are TGTGCCTGGAAAAAAGGGATAATAGGGGATTTGCTTTCACCCCTCCACTTT. Full variable domain (rest looked up from reference TRBV30 and TRBJ1-6): SQTIHQWPATLVQPVGSPLSLECTVEGTSNPNLYWYRQAAGRGLQLLFYSVGIGQISSEVPQNLSASRPQDRQFILSSKKLLLSDSGFYLCAWKKGIIGDLLSPLHFGNGTRLTVT.

The CDR3 loop is CASSLRNRDRVGNTIYF. The CDR3 DNA reads as TGTGCCAGCAGCTTAAGAAACCGGGACAGGGTTGGAAACACCATATATTTT. The chain joins TRBV11-2 to TRBJ1-3, with TRBD1 matching over 9 bases. The CDR3 consists of 17 residues. J lost 3 bases, V lost 2 bases, and 8 bases had no gene match. Germline loops: CDR1 SGHAT, CDR2 FQNNGV.

V is TRBV5-6 and J is TRBJ2-7; perhaps TRBD2 as D (5 bases). Per germline, CDR1 SGHDT and CDR2 YYEEEE. This CDR3 contains 14 residues. V was pared by 0 bases and J by 7 bases, with 14 bases between. The CDR3 DNA is TGTGCCAGCAGCTTGGCAGGTGCGGGTGGAGAGCAGTACTTC. As protein: CASSLAGAGGEQYF.

The CDR3 is CASSWRGQSTDTQYF. The CDR3 bases are TGTGCCAGTAGTTGGAGGGGGCAAAGCACAGATACGCAGTATTTT. The chain joins TRBV19 to TRBJ2-3; D perhaps matches TRBD1 (7 bases). Looked up from germline, CDR1 is LNHDA and CDR2 is SQIVND (reference sequence). The CDR3 has 15 residues. Trimming left V 5 bases short and J 0 bases short, with 12 bases between.

The chain employs TRBV11-2 and TRBJ1-6; D not resolved. V was clipped by 5 bases and J by 9 bases, with 14 bases between them. The CDR3 sequence is 14 residues long. Per the germline V gene, CDR1 is SGHAT and CDR2 is FQNNGV. The DNA for the CDR3 is TGTGCCAGCAGCCTCCGGGAGGAATTTTCACCCCTCCACTTT. It specifies CASSLREEFSPLHF.

V gene TRBV7-2 combines with J gene TRBJ1-2, with D possibly TRBD1 on 6 matching bases. This CDR3 has 13 amino acids. Trimming took 1 base from V and 12 from J, leaving 15 bases between them. Germline CDR1 is SGHTA and CDR2 is FQGNSA. The DNA for the CDR3 is TGTGCCAGCAGCTTAGACGGGATCGGGGGCAACACCTTC. Translation gives CASSLDGIGGNTF.

This chain joins TRBV7-9 and TRBJ1-2; 8 bases line up with TRBD1. The CDR3 consists of 13 residues. Germline CDR1 and CDR2: SEHNR and FQNEAQ (reference sequence). V shed 6 bases, J shed 6 bases, and the junction held 6 bases outside the gene matches. The CDR3 reads CASSRTGMDGYTF. The CDR3 DNA follows: TGTGCCAGCAGTCGGACAGGGATGGATGGCTACACCTTC.

This chain uses TRBV6-5 with TRBJ2-1; no reliable D call. V shed 10 bases and J shed 7 bases, with 11 bases lying between them. Germline V gene lookup returns CDR1 MNHEY and CDR2 SVGAGI. This CDR3 is built from 11 residues. The CDR3 sequence: CATRRSNEQFF. The CDR3 DNA reads TGTGCCACCCGGAGAAGTAATGAGCAGTTCTTC.

CDR3 coding DNA: TGTGCCAGCAGTTATGGTCTCGGGGGGACCCAGTACTTC. Its translation is CASSYGLGGTQYF. J is TRBJ2-5 and V is TRBV6-5, with D possibly TRBD2 on 6 matching bases. The CDR3 runs to 13 residues. Germline-derived CDR1 and CDR2 are MNHEY and SVGAGI. Trimming took 3 bases from V and 7 from J, leaving 12 bases between them.

The CDR3 protein is CASRGRQGKETQYF. The CDR3, as DNA: TGTGCCAGCAGGGGTCGGCAGGGGAAAGAGACCCAGTACTTC. The chain joins TRBV5-4 to TRBJ2-5; possibly TRBD1 for D (6 bases). The CDR3 runs to 14 residues. Germline V gives CDR1 SGHNT, CDR2 YYREEE (reference sequence). V lost 5 bases and J lost 3, with 14 bases in between.

This clone showed up just once. The chain is built from TRBV6-1 and TRBJ2-5; D gene uncertain. Germline lookup yields CDR1 MNHNS and CDR2 SASEGT. Deletions cut 4 bases from V and 5 bases from J, with 14 bases between. The CDR3 contains 14 residues. In DNA, the CDR3 is TGTGCCAGCAGTGTAGGCAGAACCACGGAGACCCAGTACTTC. It encodes CASSVGRTTETQYF.

This rearrangement joins TRBV5-1 to TRBJ2-3; the match to TRBD1 covers 7 bases. CDR3 size: 15 residues. Germline V gene data show CDR1 as SGHRS and CDR2 as YFSETQ. With 3 bases clipped from V and 2 bases from J, the junction kept 6 bases outside the gene matches. The CDR3 here is CASSSGTANTDTQYF. As DNA, the CDR3 is TGCGCCAGCAGCTCAGGGACAGCTAACACAGATACGCAGTATTTT.

The J gene is TRBJ2-7, the V gene TRBV19; 12 nucleotides agree with TRBD2. V lost 4 bases and J lost 9; bases outside the gene matches: 7. The CDR3 is made up of 14 amino acids. From germline, CDR1 is LNHDA and CDR2 SQIVND (reference sequence). CDR3 region: CASSKLAGGPTQYF. DNA of the CDR3: TGTGCCAGTAGTAAACTAGCGGGGGGCCCTACGCAGTACTTC. Variable domain in full (rest from reference TRBV19 and TRBJ2-7): DGGITQSPKYLFRKEGQNVTLSCEQNLNHDAMYWYRQDPGQGLRLIYYSQIVNDFQKGDIAEGYSVSREKKESFPLTVTSAQKNPTAFYLCASSKLAGGPTQYFGPGTRLTVT.

In its sample, this clone was seen a few times. The sample carries other DNA sequences with the same CDR3. The gene calls are TRBV28 and TRBJ1-6; D is unresolved. Germline values: CDR1 MDHEN, CDR2 SYDVKM. The CDR3 length is 12 residues. V dropped 5 bases and J dropped 4 bases, with 3 bases sitting between them. The CDR3 DNA sequence: TGTGCCAGCAGTCCTTATAATTCACCCCTCCACTTT. It yields the protein CASSPYNSPLHF.

This rearrangement joins TRBV7-8 to TRBJ1-1, with 7 bases that match TRBD1. Germline trimming cut 4 bases from V and 0 bases from J; bases unmatched to any gene: 11. This CDR3 is built from 17 residues. Germline V CDR1 and CDR2: SGHVS, FQNEAQ. CDR3 nucleotide sequence: TGTGCCAGCAGCTCAGACAGGGTCGGATCGATGAACACTGAAGCTTTCTTT. Translation: CASSSDRVGSMNTEAFF.